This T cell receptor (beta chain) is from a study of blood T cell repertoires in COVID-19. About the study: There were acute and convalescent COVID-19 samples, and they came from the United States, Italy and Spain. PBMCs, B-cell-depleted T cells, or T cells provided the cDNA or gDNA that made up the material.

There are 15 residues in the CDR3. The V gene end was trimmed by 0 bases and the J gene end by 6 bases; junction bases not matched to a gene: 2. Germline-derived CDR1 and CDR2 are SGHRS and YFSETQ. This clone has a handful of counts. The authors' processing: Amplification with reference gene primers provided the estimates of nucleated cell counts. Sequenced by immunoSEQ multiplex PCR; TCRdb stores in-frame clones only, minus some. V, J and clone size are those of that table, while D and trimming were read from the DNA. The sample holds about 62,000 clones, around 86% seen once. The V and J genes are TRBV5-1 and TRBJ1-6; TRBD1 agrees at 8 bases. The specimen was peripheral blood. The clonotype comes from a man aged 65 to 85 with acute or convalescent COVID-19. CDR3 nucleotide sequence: TGCGCCAGCAGCTTGGCCGACAGGGGTAATTCACCCCTCCACTTT. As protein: CASSLADRGNSPLHF.